The 11 T cell receptor beta chains listed next were all sequenced from one sample in a study of OX40 agonist ivuxolimab in advanced cancers. Only in-frame clones appear in the TCRdb table, and some are missing; sequencing was by immunoSEQ multiplex PCR. The table has 70,000 or so clones, 80% to 90% seen once. The input for sequencing was CD4+ or CD8+ T cells sorted from blood, taken in a trial of the OX40 agonist ivuxolimab. Every receptor here comes from an adult with an advanced solid tumor such as melanoma, head and neck, liver or kidney cancer.

This chain uses TRBV4-3 with TRBJ1-6; TRBD1 might be the D (6 bases). The CDR3 runs 14 residues. V lost 4 bases to trimming and J lost 7 bases, with 11 bases between them. Germline V gives CDR1 LGHNA, CDR2 YSLEER. CDR3 sequence: CASSRAGENSPLHF. CDR3 DNA: TGCGCCAGCAGCCGAGCAGGGGAAAATTCACCCCTCCACTTT.

The chain joins TRBV4-3 to TRBJ1-1; D remains ambiguous. The CDR3 has 13 amino acids. The V end was cut by 0 bases, the J end by 8 bases, with 10 bases between. In germline, CDR1 is LGHNA, CDR2 YSLEER. The CDR3 spells CASSQDTWLEAFF. The CDR3 DNA follows: TGCGCCAGCAGCCAAGATACCTGGTTGGAAGCTTTCTTT.

A few counts support this clone. The V and J genes are TRBV28 and TRBJ1-1; D possibly corresponds to TRBD1 (5 bases). In germline, CDR1 is MDHEN, CDR2 SYDVKM. V lost 4 bases and J 8 bases, leaving 8 bases between the germline ends. This CDR3 has 11 residues. CDR3 residues: CASSSTGEAFF. The CDR3 region has the DNA TGTGCCAGCAGTTCAACAGGAGAAGCTTTCTTT.

The chain uses TRBV19 and TRBJ1-5; D call uncertain. The V end lost 0 bases, the J end lost 2 bases, and 8 bases lay between the germline ends. CDR3 length: 15 amino acids. Germline values: CDR1 LNHDA, CDR2 SQIVND (reference sequence). CDR3 DNA sequence: TGTGCCAGTAGTATAGACCCTGGGGGCAATCAGCCCCAGCATTTT. Translating it yields CASSIDPGGNQPQHF. The full variable domain, with the rest looked up from reference TRBV19 and TRBJ1-5, is DGGITQSPKYLFRKEGQNVTLSCEQNLNHDAMYWYRQDPGQGLRLIYYSQIVNDFQKGDIAEGYSVSREKKESFPLTVTSAQKNPTAFYLCASSIDPGGNQPQHFGDGTRLSIL.

The chain combines TRBV19 with TRBJ1-1; D gene unclear. Germline V gene sequence: CDR1 LNHDA, CDR2 SQIVND (reference sequence). The CDR3 loop spans 16 amino acids. Trimming took off 5 bases at V and 0 bases at J, with 16 bases between the two ends. The CDR3 region is CASSASLATMNTEAFF. The DNA of the CDR3 is TGTGCCAGTAGTGCGTCACTAGCGACCATGAACACTGAAGCTTTCTTT.

This chain links TRBV19 with TRBJ1-2; D is possibly TRBD1 (6 bases). The CDR3 runs to 15 residues. Looked up from germline, CDR1 is LNHDA and CDR2 is SQIVND (reference sequence). V lost 7 bases to trimming and J lost 0 bases, with 15 bases between them. The CDR3 bases are TGTGCCAGTACCCGAGGGACAAGAACTAACTATGGCTACACCTTC. Its protein product is CASTRGTRTNYGYTF.

The V call is TRBV7-3, the J call TRBJ1-4; unclear D gene. The germline CDR1 and CDR2 sequences are SGHTA and FQGTGA. This CDR3 is 13 amino acids long. V lost 4 bases to trimming and J lost 7 bases, with 10 bases between them. The CDR3 DNA sequence: TGTGCCAGCAGCTACACCGCGGGTGAAAAACTGTTTTTT. Translating it yields CASSYTAGEKLFF.

The rearrangement uses TRBV9 and TRBJ1-2; a weak D match, TRBD1 (6 bases). The CDR3 spans 14 residues. The germline CDR1 and CDR2 sequences are SGDLS and YYNGEE. Trimming stripped 3 bases from V and 5 bases from J, with 14 bases between. DNA of the CDR3: TGTGCCAGCAGCGCAGGGGTCGCGATGTATGGCTACACCTTC. Residues: CASSAGVAMYGYTF.

The chain joins TRBV5-4 to TRBJ2-2, with D possibly TRBD1 on 5 matching bases. Trimming removed 4 bases at V and 4 bases at J, with 17 bases between. Germline assignment: CDR1 SGHNT and CDR2 YYREEE (reference sequence). The length of the CDR3 is 16 residues. The CDR3 spells CASSLDIVMGTGELFF. The CDR3 DNA reads TGTGCCAGCAGCCTGGACATTGTGATGGGCACCGGGGAGCTGTTTTTT.

This clone appeared once. The V and J genes are TRBV5-1 and TRBJ2-1; TRBD2 aligns across 10 bases. V lost 2 bases and J lost 4; bases outside the gene matches: 3. CDR3 size: 15 residues. Germline assignment: CDR1 SGHRS and CDR2 YFSETQ. The CDR3, as DNA: TGCGCCAGCAGCTTCCTGACTAGCGGGTACAATGAGCAGTTCTTC. It specifies CASSFLTSGYNEQFF.

The chain has TRBV4-3 and TRBJ2-3; TRBD2 matches 11 bases. The V and J ends lost 4 bases and 2 bases, in that order; junction bases with no gene match: 5. There are 16 residues in the CDR3. Germline lookup yields CDR1 LGHNA and CDR2 YSLEER. The CDR3 coding sequence is TGCGCCAGCAGCCCGGGACTAGCGGATCCCACAGATACGCAGTATTTT. Residues: CASSPGLADPTDTQYF.